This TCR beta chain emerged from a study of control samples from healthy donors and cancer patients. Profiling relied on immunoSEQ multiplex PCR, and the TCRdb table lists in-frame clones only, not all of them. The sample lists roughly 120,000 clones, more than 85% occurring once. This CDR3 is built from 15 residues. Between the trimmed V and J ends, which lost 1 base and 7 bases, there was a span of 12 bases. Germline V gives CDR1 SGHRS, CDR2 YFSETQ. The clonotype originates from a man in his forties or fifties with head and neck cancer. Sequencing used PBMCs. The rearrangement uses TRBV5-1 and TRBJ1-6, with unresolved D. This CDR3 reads CASSLRHNTNSPLHF. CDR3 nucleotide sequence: TGCGCCAGCAGCTTGCGTCACAACACAAATTCACCCCTCCACTTT.